The rows below give T cell receptor beta chains drawn from one sample of a study of spatial heterogeneity in lung cancer. TCRdb processed the 5' RACE reads anew with MiXCR; each CDR3 protein has one entry. This repertoire shows 60,000 to 75,000 distinct CDR3 sequences, 6.3% found once; its top ten account for about 15%. The input for sequencing was PBMCs, taken at surgery. All receptors come from a female donor with early-stage non-small cell lung cancer. Both conserved end residues are trimmed from each CDR3. Fields, in order: D gene, V gene, J gene, clone size, CDR3 protein. The D gene is left open where the match is weak. Expanded clones are given a class, and other clones once, few, many or no size at all.

>NA|TRBV6-1|TRBJ1-4|NA
ASSEGRVGEKLF
>TRBD1|TRBV5-8|TRBJ2-2|many
ASSLAGQGSGELF
>TRBD1|TRBV12-3/TRBV12-4|TRBJ1-4|NA
ASSPPGQVVEKLF
>NA|TRBV20-1|TRBJ1-5|many
SAGQAGRGKEGQPQH
>NA|TRBV4-2|TRBJ2-5|few
ASSYRGEEETQY
>TRBD2|TRBV6-2/TRBV6-3|TRBJ2-5|NA
ASSYYGRETSGAQETQY
>NA|TRBV9|TRBJ2-7|NA
ASPEPPDPSYEQY
>NA|TRBV15|TRBJ1-5|many
ATSRDGQRNQPQH
>NA|TRBV2|TRBJ2-5|few
ASTKYGNKETQY
>NA|TRBV6-5|TRBJ1-5|many
ASSYSRGYNQPQH
>NA|TRBV2|TRBJ1-4|many
ASSLTTPPATNEKLF
>NA|TRBV18|TRBJ2-7|few
ASSPSRGSYEQY
>TRBD1|TRBV4-1|TRBJ1-5|NA
ASSQVNRGHPSNQPQH
>NA|TRBV2|TRBJ1-5|few
ASSERQGFQPQH
>NA|TRBV29-1|TRBJ2-7|many
SVGGGTYEQY
>TRBD2|TRBV5-1|TRBJ2-1|many
ASSRWGSGSLDNEQF
>NA|TRBV19|TRBJ1-5|many
ASSIWAGSGSNQPQH
>NA|TRBV19|TRBJ1-2|NA
ASSPTGSYGYT
>NA|TRBV14|TRBJ2-3|many
ASSHPRQGMGTDTQY
>TRBD2|TRBV9|TRBJ2-3|many
ASSVAGGADTQY
>NA|TRBV18|TRBJ2-3|NA
ASSPPVRGTQY
>TRBD1|TRBV5-5|TRBJ2-6|NA
ASSPRGNAGTGANVLT
>TRBD1|TRBV5-8|TRBJ1-4|NA
ASSLAGTDNEKLF
>NA|TRBV12-3/TRBV12-4|TRBJ1-5|few
ASAGGRRSNQPQH
>TRBD1|TRBV7-9|TRBJ1-4|many
AGTGQGDEKLF
>NA|TRBV5-1|TRBJ2-1|NA
ASSLEAGRYNEQF
>NA|TRBV19|TRBJ2-5|many
ASSIMETQY
>NA|TRBV7-2|TRBJ2-3|many
ASSEDRPYSTDTQY
>NA|TRBV5-1|TRBJ1-3|many
ASSFTGSFSGNTIY
>TRBD1|TRBV12-3/TRBV12-4|TRBJ1-4|few
ASSSTQGAWEKLF
>NA|TRBV28|TRBJ1-2|many
ASSLVQGPYGYT
>NA|TRBV13|TRBJ2-3|few
ASSSVVAGGTDTQY
>NA|TRBV27|TRBJ1-2|few
ASGPRAQNYGYT
>TRBD2|TRBV25-1|TRBJ2-2|many
ASSDPRGAGELF
>NA|TRBV5-1|TRBJ2-6|many
ASSTQDSGANVLT
>NA|TRBV20-1|TRBJ2-1|many
SAPRAYEQF